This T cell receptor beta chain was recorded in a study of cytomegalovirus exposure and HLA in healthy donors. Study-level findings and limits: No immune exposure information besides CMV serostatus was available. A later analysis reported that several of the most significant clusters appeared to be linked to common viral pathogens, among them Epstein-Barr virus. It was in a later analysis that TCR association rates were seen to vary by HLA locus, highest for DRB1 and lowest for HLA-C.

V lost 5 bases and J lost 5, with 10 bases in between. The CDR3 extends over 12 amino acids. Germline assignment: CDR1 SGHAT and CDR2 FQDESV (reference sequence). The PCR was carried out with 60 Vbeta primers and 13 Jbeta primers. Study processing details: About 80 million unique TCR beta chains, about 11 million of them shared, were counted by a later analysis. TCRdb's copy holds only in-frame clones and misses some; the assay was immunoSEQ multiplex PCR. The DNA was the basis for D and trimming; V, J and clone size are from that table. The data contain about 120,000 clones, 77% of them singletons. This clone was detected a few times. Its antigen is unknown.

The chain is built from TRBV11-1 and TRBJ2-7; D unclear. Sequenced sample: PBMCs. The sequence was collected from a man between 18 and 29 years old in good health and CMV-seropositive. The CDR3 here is CASSINNNEQYF. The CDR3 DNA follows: TGTGCCAGCAGCATCAACAACAACGAGCAGTACTTC. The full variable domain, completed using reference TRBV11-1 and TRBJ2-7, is EAEVAQSPRYKITEKSQAVAFWCDPISGHATLYWYRQILGQGPELLVQFQDESVVDDSQLPKDRFSAERLKGVDSTLKIQPAELGDSAMYLCASSINNNEQYFGPGTRLTVT.